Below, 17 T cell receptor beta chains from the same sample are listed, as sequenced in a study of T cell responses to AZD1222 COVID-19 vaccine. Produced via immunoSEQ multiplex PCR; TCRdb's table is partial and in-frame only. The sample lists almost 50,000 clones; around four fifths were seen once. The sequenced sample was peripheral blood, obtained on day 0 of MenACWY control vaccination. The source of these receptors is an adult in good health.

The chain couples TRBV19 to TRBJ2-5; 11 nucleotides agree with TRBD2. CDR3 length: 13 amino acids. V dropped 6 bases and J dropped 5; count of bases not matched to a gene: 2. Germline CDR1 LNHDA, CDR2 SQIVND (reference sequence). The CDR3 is CASRTSGEETQYF. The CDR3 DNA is TGTGCCAGTAGGACTAGCGGGGAGGAGACCCAGTACTTC.

This chain's CDR3 is CASSLFSGGQKEQYV. The CDR3, as DNA: TGTGCCAGCAGCTTGTTTAGCGGGGGCCAAAAAGAGCAGTACGTC. J is TRBJ2-7 and V is TRBV5-4; 9 bases align to TRBD2. The germline V gene encodes CDR1 SGHNT and CDR2 YYREEE (reference sequence). The junction had 9 bases not matched to a gene; V was cut back by 1 base and J by 7 bases. The CDR3 extends over 15 amino acids.

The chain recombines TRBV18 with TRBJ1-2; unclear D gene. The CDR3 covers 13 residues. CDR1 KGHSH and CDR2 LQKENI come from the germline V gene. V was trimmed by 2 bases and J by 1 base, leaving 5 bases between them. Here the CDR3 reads CASSPDNNYGYTF. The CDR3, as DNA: TGTGCCAGCTCACCAGATAATAACTATGGCTACACCTTC.

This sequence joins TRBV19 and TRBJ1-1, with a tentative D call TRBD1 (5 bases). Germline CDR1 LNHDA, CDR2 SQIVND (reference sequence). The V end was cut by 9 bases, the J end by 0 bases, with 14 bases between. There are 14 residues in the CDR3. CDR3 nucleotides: TGTGCCAGCCGGACCCCAGGGATGAACACTGAAGCTTTCTTT. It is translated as CASRTPGMNTEAFF.

The CDR3 DNA sequence: TGTGCCACCAGCACGGTATCCATTAACACTGAAGCTTTCTTT. Amino acid sequence: CATSTVSINTEAFF. The genes are TRBV15 and TRBJ1-1, with unresolved D. Germline V lookup: CDR1 LNHNV, CDR2 YYDKDF (reference sequence). The CDR3 totals 14 residues. Deletions cut 4 bases from V and 2 bases from J, with 11 bases between.

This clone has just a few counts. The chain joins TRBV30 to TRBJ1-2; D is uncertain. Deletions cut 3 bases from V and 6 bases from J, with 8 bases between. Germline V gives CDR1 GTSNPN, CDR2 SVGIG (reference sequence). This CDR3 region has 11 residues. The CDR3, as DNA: TGTGCCTGGAGCCCCGCCCATGGCTACACCTTC. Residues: CAWSPAHGYTF.

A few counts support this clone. CDR3 nucleotide sequence: TGTGCCAGCAGTGAAGGGGGTTTGGGTCAGCCCCAGCATTTT. Its protein product is CASSEGGLGQPQHF. V and J are TRBV2 and TRBJ1-5; D not certain. V was shortened by 1 base and J by 6 bases, with 10 bases between the two germline ends. This CDR3 is built from 14 residues. CDR1 is SNHLY, CDR2 FYNNEI, per germline.

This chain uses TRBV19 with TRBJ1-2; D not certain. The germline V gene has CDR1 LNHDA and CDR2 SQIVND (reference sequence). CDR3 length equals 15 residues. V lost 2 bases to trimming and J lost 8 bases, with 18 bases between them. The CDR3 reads CASSIIPQVVRGYTF. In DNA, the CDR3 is TGTGCCAGTAGTATAATCCCCCAAGTGGTGAGAGGCTACACCTTC.

The CDR3: CASSLEVSGYNEQFF. The CDR3 nucleotides are TGCGCCAGCAGCTTGGAAGTTAGCGGATACAATGAGCAGTTCTTC. The chain couples TRBV5-1 to TRBJ2-1, with D possibly matching TRBD2 (6 bases). Germline-derived CDR1 and CDR2 are SGHRS and YFSETQ. The CDR3 loop spans 15 amino acids. V lost 0 bases and J lost 4, with 11 bases in between.

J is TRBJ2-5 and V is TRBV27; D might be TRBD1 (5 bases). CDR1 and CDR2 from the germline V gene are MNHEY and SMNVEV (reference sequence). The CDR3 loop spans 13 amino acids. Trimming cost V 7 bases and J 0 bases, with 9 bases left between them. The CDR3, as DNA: TGTGCCAGCATGGGGCAGGACCAAGAGACCCAGTACTTC. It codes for CASMGQDQETQYF.

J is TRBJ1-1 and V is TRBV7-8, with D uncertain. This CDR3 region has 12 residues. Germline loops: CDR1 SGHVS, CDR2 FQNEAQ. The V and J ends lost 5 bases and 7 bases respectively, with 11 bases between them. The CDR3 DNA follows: TGTGCCAGCAGCCGCACGGACCTTGAAGCTTTCTTT. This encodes CASSRTDLEAFF.

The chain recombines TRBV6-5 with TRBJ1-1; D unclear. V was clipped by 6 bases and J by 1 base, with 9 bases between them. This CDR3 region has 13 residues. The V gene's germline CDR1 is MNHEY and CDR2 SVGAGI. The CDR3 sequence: CASSQLRNTEAFF. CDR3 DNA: TGTGCCAGCAGCCAACTTCGGAACACTGAAGCTTTCTTT.

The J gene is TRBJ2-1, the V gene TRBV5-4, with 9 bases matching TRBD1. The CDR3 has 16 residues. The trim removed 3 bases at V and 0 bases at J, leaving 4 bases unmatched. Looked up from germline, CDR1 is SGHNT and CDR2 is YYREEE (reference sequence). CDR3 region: CASSSGDRASYNEQFF. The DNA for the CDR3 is TGTGCCAGCAGCTCCGGGGACAGGGCCTCCTACAATGAGCAGTTCTTC.

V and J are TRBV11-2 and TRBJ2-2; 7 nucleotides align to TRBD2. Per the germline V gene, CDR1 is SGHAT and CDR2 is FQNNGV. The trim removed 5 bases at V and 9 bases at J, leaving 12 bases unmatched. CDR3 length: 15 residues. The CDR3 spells CASSPLAGFLRELFF. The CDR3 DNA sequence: TGTGCCAGCAGCCCCTTAGCGGGCTTTCTGAGGGAGCTGTTTTTT.

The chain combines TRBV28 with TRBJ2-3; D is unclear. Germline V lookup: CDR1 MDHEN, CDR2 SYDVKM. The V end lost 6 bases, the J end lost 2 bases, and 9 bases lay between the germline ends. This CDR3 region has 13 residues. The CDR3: CASSPRPTDTQYF. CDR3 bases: TGTGCCAGCAGCCCTCGACCCACAGATACGCAGTATTTT.

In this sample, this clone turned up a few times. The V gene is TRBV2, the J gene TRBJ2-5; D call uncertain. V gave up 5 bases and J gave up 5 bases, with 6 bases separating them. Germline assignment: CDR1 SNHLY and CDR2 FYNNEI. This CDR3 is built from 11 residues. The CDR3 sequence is CASSQRETQYF. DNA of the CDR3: TGTGCCAGCAGTCAGAGGGAGACCCAGTACTTC. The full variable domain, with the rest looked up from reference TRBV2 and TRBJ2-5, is EPEVTQTPSHQVTQMGQEVILRCVPISNHLYFYWYRQILGQKVEFLVSFYNNEISEKSEIFDDQFSVERPDGSNFTLKIRSTKLEDSAMYFCASSQRETQYFGPGTRLLVL.

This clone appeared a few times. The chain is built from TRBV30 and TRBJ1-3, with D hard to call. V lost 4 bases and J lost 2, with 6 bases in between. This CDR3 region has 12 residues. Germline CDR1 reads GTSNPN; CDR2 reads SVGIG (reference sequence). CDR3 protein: CAWKAAGNTIYF. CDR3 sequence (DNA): TGTGCCTGGAAGGCAGCTGGAAACACCATATATTTT.